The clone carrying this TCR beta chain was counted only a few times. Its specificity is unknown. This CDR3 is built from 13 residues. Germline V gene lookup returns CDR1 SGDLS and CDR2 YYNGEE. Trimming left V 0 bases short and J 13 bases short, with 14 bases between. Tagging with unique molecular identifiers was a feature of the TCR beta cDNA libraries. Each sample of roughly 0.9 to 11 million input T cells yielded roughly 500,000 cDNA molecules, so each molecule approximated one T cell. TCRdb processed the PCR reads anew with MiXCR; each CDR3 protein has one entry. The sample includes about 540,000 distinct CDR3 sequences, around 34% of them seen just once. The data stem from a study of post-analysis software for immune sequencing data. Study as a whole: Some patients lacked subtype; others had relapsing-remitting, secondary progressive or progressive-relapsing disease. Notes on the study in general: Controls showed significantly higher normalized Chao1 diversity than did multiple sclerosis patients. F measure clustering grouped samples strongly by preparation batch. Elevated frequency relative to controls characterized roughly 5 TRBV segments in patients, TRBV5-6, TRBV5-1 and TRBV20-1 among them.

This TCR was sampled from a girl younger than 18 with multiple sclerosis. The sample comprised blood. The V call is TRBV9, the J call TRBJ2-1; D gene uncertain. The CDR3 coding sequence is TGTGCCAGCAGCGTAGAGGCAAGTCCGACCCAGTTCTTC. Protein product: CASSVEASPTQFF.